What follows describes a single T cell receptor (beta chain). The junction departs from germline at one end; a sequencing error may be responsible. Repertoires were generated with immunoSEQ multiplex PCR, while TCRdb's copy carries only in-frame clones and drops some. This sample has 60,000 or so clones, with roughly 89% found just once. This entry belongs to a study of T cell changes during pregnancy in multiple sclerosis. This CDR3 is built from 13 residues. Per germline, CDR1 SNHLY and CDR2 FYNNEI. Sequencing input: peripheral blood from another person, used as feeder cells. This receptor was obtained from a human donor whose cells served as feeder cells for cultures in a pregnancy study. V gene TRBV2 combines with J gene TRBJ1-6, with 7 bases that match TRBD1. CDR3 nucleotides: TGTGCCAGCAGTGAATCTCTGGGGTCAGGGGGAGCATTT. Translating gives CASSESLGSGGAF.